The rows below give T cell receptor beta chains drawn from one sample of a study of control samples from healthy donors and cancer patients. Here immunoSEQ multiplex PCR was the method, and the copy in TCRdb shows in-frame clones only, minus some. The data contain about 160,000 clones, roughly 93% of them seen just once; the ten biggest clones take up roughly 6.2%. Sequenced sample: blood. These receptors were obtained from a man between 18 and 29 years old in good health. Each CDR3 is given with its conserved first and last residue. Fields, in order: J gene, V gene, CDR3 protein.

J: TRBJ2-5; V: TRBV28; CDR3: CASSTSRDEETQYF
J: TRBJ1-1; V: TRBV19; CDR3: CASSIVGAVNTEAFF
J: TRBJ2-7; V: TRBV27; CDR3: CASSFGAGWAYEQYF
J: TRBJ1-1; V: TRBV19; CDR3: CASSAIRQVLNTEAFF
J: TRBJ2-1; V: TRBV4-3; CDR3: CASSQDWAPRGNNEQFF
J: TRBJ2-7; V: TRBV5-1; CDR3: CASSLRGGTSEYSYEQYF
J: TRBJ2-1; V: TRBV27; CDR3: CASSRTPNEQFF
J: TRBJ1-5; V: TRBV27; CDR3: CASSFRGDNQPQHF
J: TRBJ2-1; V: TRBV7-2; CDR3: CASSRTSYNEQFF
J: TRBJ1-1; V: TRBV5-1; CDR3: CASSVDLNTEAFF
J: TRBJ2-5; V: TRBV9; CDR3: CASSPRPGLAAPVGETQYF
J: TRBJ2-3; V: TRBV5-1; CDR3: CASSLGQAPPSQYF
J: TRBJ2-3; V: TRBV15; CDR3: CATKDRQHTDTQYF
J: TRBJ1-3; V: TRBV10-3; CDR3: CAISRKGVSGNTIYF
J: TRBJ1-2; V: TRBV4-1; CDR3: CASSLTGTALNYGYTF
J: TRBJ1-5; V: TRBV12-3/TRBV12-4; CDR3: CASSLNSYQPQHF
J: TRBJ2-4; V: TRBV28; CDR3: CASSFLNGAVQYF
J: TRBJ2-7; V: TRBV10-2; CDR3: CASSEIRGGEQYF
J: TRBJ1-5; V: TRBV6-1; CDR3: CASSERIGNQPQHF
J: TRBJ1-5; V: TRBV20-1; CDR3: CSASFGGNQPQHF
J: TRBJ2-1; V: TRBV4-1; CDR3: CASSQDRGGQGNEQFF
J: TRBJ1-2; V: TRBV30; CDR3: CASGGWYNYGYTF
J: TRBJ1-4; V: TRBV28; CDR3: CASSFVNLGGGNEKLFF
J: TRBJ1-1; V: TRBV5-6; CDR3: CASSVLRSDEAFF
J: TRBJ2-3; V: TRBV18; CDR3: CASSPTGDTQYF
J: TRBJ1-1; V: TRBV5-8; CDR3: CASSNSGTENTEAFF
J: TRBJ1-4; V: TRBV11-2; CDR3: CASSLSQGSEKLFF
J: TRBJ2-5; V: TRBV11-2; CDR3: CASSDLETQYF
J: TRBJ1-2; V: TRBV5-1; CDR3: CASSQNRDRGIDYGYTF
J: TRBJ2-4; V: TRBV2; CDR3: CASSARPGQGNIQYF
J: TRBJ1-1; V: TRBV5-4; CDR3: CASSRDGASNTEAFF
J: TRBJ1-2; V: TRBV28; CDR3: CASSLLWTGYGYTF
J: TRBJ1-3; V: TRBV28; CDR3: CASKGGGTSGNTIYF
J: TRBJ2-5; V: TRBV5-1; CDR3: CASSLYLAGGQETQYF
J: TRBJ1-2; V: TRBV4-1; CDR3: CASSQEKGQPNYGYTF
J: TRBJ1-5; V: TRBV12-3/TRBV12-4; CDR3: CASSFLDQPQHF
J: TRBJ1-1; V: TRBV11-3; CDR3: CASSPDGMNTEAFF
J: TRBJ1-1; V: TRBV6-1; CDR3: CASSERVYGTEAFF
J: TRBJ1-2; V: TRBV10-3; CDR3: CAISESRGGRISYGYTF
J: TRBJ2-2; V: TRBV14; CDR3: CASSQRLAGVTGELFF
J: TRBJ2-1; V: TRBV3-1/TRBV3-2; CDR3: CASSFTRHEQFF
J: TRBJ1-2; V: TRBV27; CDR3: CASSLYREPNYDYTF
J: TRBJ1-1; V: TRBV7-2; CDR3: CASSLTRRGAHQTEAFF
J: TRBJ2-1; V: TRBV7-3; CDR3: CASSFRGNNEQFF
J: TRBJ2-2; V: TRBV10-1; CDR3: CASSESNTGELFF
J: TRBJ2-1; V: TRBV5-1; CDR3: CASSLAGWQTREQFF
J: TRBJ2-2; V: TRBV6-5; CDR3: CASSYSSGAAGELFF
J: TRBJ1-4; V: TRBV20-1; CDR3: CSAGFNEKLFF
J: TRBJ1-1; V: TRBV18; CDR3: CASSPAGHTEAFF
J: TRBJ2-1; V: TRBV6-5; CDR3: CASRGLAGTEQFF
J: TRBJ1-1; V: TRBV23-1; CDR3: CASGIGTAITEAFF
J: TRBJ2-3; V: TRBV13; CDR3: CASSLGAGGTDTQYF
J: TRBJ2-7; V: TRBV5-4; CDR3: CASSFQRGGLYEQYF
J: TRBJ2-7; V: TRBV5-1; CDR3: CASSLASGTGEVGQYF
J: TRBJ2-7; V: TRBV9; CDR3: CASSATSGVREQYF
J: TRBJ2-3; V: TRBV5-1; CDR3: CASSPGTSGGALDTQYF
J: TRBJ1-4; V: TRBV4-1; CDR3: CASSQAFSKATNEKLFF